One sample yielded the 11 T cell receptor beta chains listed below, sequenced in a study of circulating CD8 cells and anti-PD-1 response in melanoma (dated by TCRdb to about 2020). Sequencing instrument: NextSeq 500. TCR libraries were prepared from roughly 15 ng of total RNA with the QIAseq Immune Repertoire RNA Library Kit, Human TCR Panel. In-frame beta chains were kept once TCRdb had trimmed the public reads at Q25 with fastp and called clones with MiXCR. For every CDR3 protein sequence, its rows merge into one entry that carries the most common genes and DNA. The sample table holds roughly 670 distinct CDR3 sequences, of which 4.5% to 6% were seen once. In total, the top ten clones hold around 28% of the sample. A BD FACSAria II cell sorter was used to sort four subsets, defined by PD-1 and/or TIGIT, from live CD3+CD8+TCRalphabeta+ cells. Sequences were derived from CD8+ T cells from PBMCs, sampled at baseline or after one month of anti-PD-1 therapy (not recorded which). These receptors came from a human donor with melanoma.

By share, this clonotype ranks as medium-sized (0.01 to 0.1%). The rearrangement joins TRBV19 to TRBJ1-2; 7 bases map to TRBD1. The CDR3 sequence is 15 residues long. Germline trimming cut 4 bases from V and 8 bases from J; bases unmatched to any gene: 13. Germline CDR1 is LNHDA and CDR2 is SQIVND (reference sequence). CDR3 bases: TGTGCCAGTAGTACCCGAGTCCGGGACAGAGACGGCTACACCTTC. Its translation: CASSTRVRDRDGYTF.

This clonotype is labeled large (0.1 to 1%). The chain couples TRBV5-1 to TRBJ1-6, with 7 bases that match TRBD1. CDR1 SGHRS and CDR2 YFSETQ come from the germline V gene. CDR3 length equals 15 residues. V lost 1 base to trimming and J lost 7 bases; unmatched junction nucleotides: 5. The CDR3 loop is CASSLRAGGNSPLHF. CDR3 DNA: TGCGCCAGCAGCTTGAGGGCAGGGGGAAATTCACCCCTCCACTTT.

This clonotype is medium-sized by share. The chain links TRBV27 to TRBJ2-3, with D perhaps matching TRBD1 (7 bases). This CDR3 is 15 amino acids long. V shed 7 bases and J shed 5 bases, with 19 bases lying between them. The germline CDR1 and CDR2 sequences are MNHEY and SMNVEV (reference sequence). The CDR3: CASTRVQGEVDTQYF. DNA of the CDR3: TGTGCCAGCACCCGGGTCCAGGGGGAGGTAGATACGCAGTATTTT.

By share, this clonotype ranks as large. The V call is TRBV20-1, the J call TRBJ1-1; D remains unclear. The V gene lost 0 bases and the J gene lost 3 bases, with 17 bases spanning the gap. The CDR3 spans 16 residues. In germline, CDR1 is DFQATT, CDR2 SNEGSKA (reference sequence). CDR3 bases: TGCAGTGCTAGAGATGTGAACACACTACGTTACACTGAAGCTTTCTTT. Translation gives CSARDVNTLRYTEAFF.

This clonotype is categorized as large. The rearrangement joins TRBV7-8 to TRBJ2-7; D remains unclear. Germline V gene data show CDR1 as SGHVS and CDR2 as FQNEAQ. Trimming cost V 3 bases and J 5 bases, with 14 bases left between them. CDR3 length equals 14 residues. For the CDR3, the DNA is TGTGCCAGCAGCTTGGGCGGTCGGACCCACGAGCAGTACTTC. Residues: CASSLGGRTHEQYF.

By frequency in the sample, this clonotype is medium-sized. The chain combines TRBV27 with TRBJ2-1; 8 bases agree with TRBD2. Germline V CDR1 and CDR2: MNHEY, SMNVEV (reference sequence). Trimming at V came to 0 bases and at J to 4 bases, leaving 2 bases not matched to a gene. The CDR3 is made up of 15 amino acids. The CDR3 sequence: CASSLSQRGYNEQFF. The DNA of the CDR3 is TGTGCCAGCAGTTTATCCCAGCGGGGGTACAATGAGCAGTTCTTC.

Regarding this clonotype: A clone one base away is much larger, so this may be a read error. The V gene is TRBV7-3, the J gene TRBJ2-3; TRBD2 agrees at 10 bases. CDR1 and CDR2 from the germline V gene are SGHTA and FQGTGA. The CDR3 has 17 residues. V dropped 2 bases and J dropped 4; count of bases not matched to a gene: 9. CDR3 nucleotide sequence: TGTGCCAGCAGCTTATGGGCTAGCGGGGGCCTCCCAGATACGCAGTATTTT. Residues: CASSLWASGGLPDTQYF.

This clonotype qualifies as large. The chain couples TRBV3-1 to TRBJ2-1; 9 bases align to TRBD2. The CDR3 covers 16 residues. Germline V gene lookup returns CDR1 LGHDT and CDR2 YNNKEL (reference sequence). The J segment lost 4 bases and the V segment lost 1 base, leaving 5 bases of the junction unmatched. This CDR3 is CASSQGSLAGYNEQFF. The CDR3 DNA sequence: TGTGCCAGCAGCCAAGGGAGTCTAGCGGGGTACAATGAGCAGTTCTTC.

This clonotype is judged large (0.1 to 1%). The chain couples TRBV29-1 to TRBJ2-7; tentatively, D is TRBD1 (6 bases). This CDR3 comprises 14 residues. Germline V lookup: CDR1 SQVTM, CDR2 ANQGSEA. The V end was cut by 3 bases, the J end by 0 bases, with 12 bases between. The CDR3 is CSVELGASSYEQYF. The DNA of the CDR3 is TGCAGCGTTGAGCTGGGGGCGAGCTCCTACGAGCAGTACTTC.

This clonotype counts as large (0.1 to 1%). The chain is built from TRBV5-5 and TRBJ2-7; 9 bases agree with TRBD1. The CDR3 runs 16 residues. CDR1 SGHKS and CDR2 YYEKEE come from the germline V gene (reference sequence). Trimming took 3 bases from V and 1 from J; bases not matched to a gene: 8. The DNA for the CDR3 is TGTGCCAGCAGCTCCCTATTACAGGGGGCTTCCTACGAGCAGTACTTC. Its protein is CASSSLLQGASYEQYF. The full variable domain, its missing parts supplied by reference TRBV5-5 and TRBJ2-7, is DAGVTQSPTHLIKTRGQQVTLRCSPISGHKSVSWYQQVLGQGPQFIFQYYEKEERGRGNFPDRFSARQFPNYSSELNVNALLLGDSALYLCASSSLLQGASYEQYFGPGTRLTVT.

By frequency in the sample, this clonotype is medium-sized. The DNA of the CDR3 is TGCGCCAGCAGCCAAGATGGGATACCTAGCACAGATACGCAGTATTTT. Translation gives CASSQDGIPSTDTQYF. The chain employs TRBV4-1 and TRBJ2-3, with D unresolved. V gave up 0 bases and J gave up 0 bases, with 10 bases separating them. This CDR3 spans 16 amino acids. Germline assignment: CDR1 MGHRA and CDR2 YSYEKL.